Shown below are 2 T cell receptor beta chains from a single sample sequenced in a study of T cell changes during pregnancy in multiple sclerosis (dated by TCRdb to 2018 to 2020). Library preparation employed the immunoSEQ multiplex PCR assay. Entries here come from immuneACCESS through TCRdb and include only in-frame sequences with V and J called. Some clones fail to appear in such tables; in the studies checked, an unresolved V gene covers under half of the shortfall, and the cause of the remainder is unknown. Within this sample are fewer than 140,000 clones, with roughly 92% of them counted one time only. The ten top clones hold 1.6% of the sample. Sequences were derived from peripheral blood, sampled after pregnancy. The source of these receptors is a female donor with multiple sclerosis, enrolled in a pregnancy study.

The chain has TRBV7-9 and TRBJ2-7, with 7 nucleotides matching TRBD1. The CDR3 is 16 residues long. Germline V lookup: CDR1 SEHNR, CDR2 FQNEAQ (reference sequence). V gave up 1 base and J gave up 3 bases; unmatched junction bases: 9. CDR3 coding DNA: TGTGCCAGCAGCTTAGATAGACAGGGCCACGACTACGAGCAGTACTTC. Its translation is CASSLDRQGHDYEQYF.

J is TRBJ1-2 and V is TRBV27; no firm D call. CDR1 and CDR2 from the germline V gene are MNHEY and SMNVEV (reference sequence). Trimming took off 3 bases at V and 2 bases at J, with 7 bases between the two ends. The CDR3 spans 13 residues. In DNA form, the CDR3 reads TGTGCCAGCAGTTTCTCCAGGAACTATGGCTACACCTTC. Protein product: CASSFSRNYGYTF.